This T cell receptor (beta chain) was sequenced for a study of blood T cell repertoires in COVID-19. Overall study context: Samples came from the United States, Italy and Spain, spanning acute and convalescent COVID-19. From T cells, B-cell-depleted T cells, or PBMCs came the material, which was cDNA or gDNA.

Germline V gene sequence: CDR1 LNHDA, CDR2 SQIVND (reference sequence). V was shortened by 3 bases and J by 1 base, with 9 bases between the two germline ends. This CDR3 spans 14 amino acids. Original processing methods: The authors estimated nucleated cell counts from reference gene primer amplification. Generated by immunoSEQ multiplex PCR, the TCRdb table keeps only in-frame clones and is missing some. V, J and clone size were drawn from that table, and D and trimming were deduced from the DNA. The sample holds roughly 39,000 clones, roughly 94% seen once. The receptor was derived from a human donor with active COVID-19. The donor label of this sample is uncertain. The sequencing sample was made of peripheral blood. The chain carries TRBV19 and TRBJ1-1; D not resolved. DNA of the CDR3: TGTGCCAGTAGTATTGCACGGAGGAACACTGAAGCTTTCTTT. The encoded protein is CASSIARRNTEAFF. Based on the CDR3 plus reference TRBV19 and TRBJ1-1, the full variable domain is DGGITQSPKYLFRKEGQNVTLSCEQNLNHDAMYWYRQDPGQGLRLIYYSQIVNDFQKGDIAEGYSVSREKKESFPLTVTSAQKNPTAFYLCASSIARRNTEAFFGQGTRLTVV.